This T cell receptor beta chain appears in the sequencing data of a study of T cell changes during pregnancy in multiple sclerosis. TCRdb's table, derived via immunoSEQ multiplex PCR, lists solely in-frame clones and lacks some. The sample includes tens of thousands of clones, about 89% seen only once; the top ten take around 2.3%. This material consisted of peripheral blood, taken in the first trimester of pregnancy. This TCR was recovered from a female donor with multiple sclerosis, enrolled in a pregnancy study.

As DNA, the CDR3 is TGTGCCAGCGGACCGGGACCCAGGGGTTGGGCTGAAGCTTTCTTT. Protein product: CASGPGPRGWAEAFF. V is TRBV2 and J is TRBJ1-1; D perhaps matches TRBD1 (6 bases). The CDR3 runs 15 residues. V was pared by 8 bases and J by 6 bases, with 22 bases between. In germline, CDR1 is SNHLY, CDR2 FYNNEI.